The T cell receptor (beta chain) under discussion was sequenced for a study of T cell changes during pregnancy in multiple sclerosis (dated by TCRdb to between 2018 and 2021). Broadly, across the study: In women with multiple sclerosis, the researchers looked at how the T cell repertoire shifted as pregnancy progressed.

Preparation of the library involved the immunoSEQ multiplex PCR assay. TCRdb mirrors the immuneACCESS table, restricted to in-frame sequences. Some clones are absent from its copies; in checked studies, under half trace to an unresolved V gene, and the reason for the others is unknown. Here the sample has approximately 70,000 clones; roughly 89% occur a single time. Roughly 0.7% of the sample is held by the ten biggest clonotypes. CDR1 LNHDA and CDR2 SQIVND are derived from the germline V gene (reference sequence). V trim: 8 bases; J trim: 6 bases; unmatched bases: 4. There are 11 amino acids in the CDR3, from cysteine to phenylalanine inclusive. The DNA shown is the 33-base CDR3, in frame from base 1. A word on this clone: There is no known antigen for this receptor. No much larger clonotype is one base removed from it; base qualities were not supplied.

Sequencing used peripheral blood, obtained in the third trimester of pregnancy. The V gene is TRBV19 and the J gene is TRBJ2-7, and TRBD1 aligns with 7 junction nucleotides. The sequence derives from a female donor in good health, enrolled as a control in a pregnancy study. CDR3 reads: CASGDRVEQYF. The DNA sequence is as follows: TGTGCCAGTGGAGACAGGGTCGAGCAGTACTTC.